These T cell receptor beta chains were read from a single sample in a study of OX40 agonist ivuxolimab in advanced cancers. Repertoires were generated with immunoSEQ multiplex PCR, while TCRdb's copy carries only in-frame clones and drops some. This sample has 13,000 or so clones, with around nine tenths found just once. The sample consisted of CD4+ or CD8+ T cells sorted from blood, taken in a trial of the OX40 agonist ivuxolimab. These receptors were obtained from an adult with an advanced solid tumor such as melanoma, head and neck, liver or kidney cancer. CDR3s include the opening cysteine and the closing phenylalanine or tryptophan. The D gene is left open where the match is weak.

>TRBD1|TRBV2
CASSGGQGARANEKLFF
>NA|TRBV19
CASMPTFTGNTEAFF
>TRBD1|TRBV19
CASSIPGTGYEQYF
>TRBD2|TRBV6-6
CASSGLASYEQYF
>NA|TRBV7-3
CASSPDSGGTDTQYF
>NA|TRBV7-7
CASSLRGARAYEQYF
>TRBD2|TRBV5-4
CVLTSGWGTDTQYF
>TRBD1|TRBV4-3
CASSQVVPGQGEKLFF
>NA|TRBV9
CASSAGSGNTGELFF
>TRBD2|TRBV7-9
CASSPRASGTGDTGELFF
>TRBD2|TRBV4-1
CASSQVALAGGYEQYF
>NA|TRBV27
CASSPTGPNTQYF
>NA|TRBV6-6
CASSGGTGELFF
>TRBD1|TRBV4-3
CASSQDSAGGNYEQYF
>TRBD2|TRBV6-1
CASSEARLAGGYNEQFF
>NA|TRBV5-1
CASSGDNEQFF
>TRBD1|TRBV6-5
CASSYLGTGGYEQYF
>NA|TRBV21-1
CASSKPRVDRGRDTEAFF
>NA|TRBV7-2
CASSSGGGNSPLHF
>NA|TRBV20-1
CSATSGLEQYF